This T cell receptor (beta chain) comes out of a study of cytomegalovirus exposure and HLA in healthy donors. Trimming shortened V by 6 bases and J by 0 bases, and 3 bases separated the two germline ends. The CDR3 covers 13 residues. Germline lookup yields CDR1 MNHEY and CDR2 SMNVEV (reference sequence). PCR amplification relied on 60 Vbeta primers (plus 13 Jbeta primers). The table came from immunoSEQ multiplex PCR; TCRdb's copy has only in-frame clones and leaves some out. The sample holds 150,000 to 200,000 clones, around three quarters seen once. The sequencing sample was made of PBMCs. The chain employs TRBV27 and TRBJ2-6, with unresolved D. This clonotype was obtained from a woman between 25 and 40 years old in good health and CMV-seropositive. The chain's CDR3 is CASRLSGANVLTF. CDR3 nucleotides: TGTGCCAGCAGACTCTCTGGGGCCAACGTCCTGACTTTC.